Presented here are 19 T cell receptor beta chains from one specimen sequenced in a study of blood T cell repertoires in COVID-19. Method: immunoSEQ multiplex PCR; TCRdb's copy keeps in-frame clones and lacks some. Here the sample spans 55,000 to 80,000 clones, nearly 90% being singletons. What was sequenced was peripheral blood. The receptors here all came from a man aged 45-65 years with acute or convalescent COVID-19.

The chain joins TRBV3-1 (or the pseudogene TRBV3-2) to TRBJ1-5, with no clear D. Germline-derived CDR1 and CDR2 are LGHDT and YNNKEL (reference sequence). V was cut by 0 bases and J by 2 bases, with 14 bases left in between. This CDR3 comprises 17 residues. In nucleotides, the CDR3 is TGTGCCAGCAGCCAAGATCTAATCAGGAGGGGCAATCAGCCCCAGCATTTT. Its translation is CASSQDLIRRGNQPQHF.

The chain combines TRBV6-5 with TRBJ2-1; TRBD1 matches at 8 bases. The CDR3 runs to 13 residues. V lost 6 bases, J lost 7 bases, and 5 bases stayed unmatched. Germline assignment: CDR1 MNHEY and CDR2 SVGAGI. Here the CDR3 reads CASRGRGQNEQFF. The CDR3 DNA reads TGTGCCAGCAGAGGCAGGGGGCAAAATGAGCAGTTCTTC.

For the CDR3, the DNA is TGTGCCAGCAGCCAAGTAAGGGGGATTGGTGGCTACACCTTC. It codes for CASSQVRGIGGYTF. This chain connects TRBV14 to TRBJ1-2, with D possibly matching TRBD1 (6 bases). Germline CDR1 reads SGHDN; CDR2 reads FVKESK. This CDR3 has 14 residues. The V end was cut by 1 base, the J end by 7 bases, with 13 bases between. Filled out from reference TRBV14 and TRBJ1-2, the complete variable domain reads EAGVTQFPSHSVIEKGQTVTLRCDPISGHDNLYWYRRVMGKEIKFLLHFVKESKQDESGMPNNRFLAERTGGTYSTLKVQPAELEDSGVYFCASSQVRGIGGYTFGSGTRLTVV.

This clone was observed many times. This chain connects TRBV5-1 to TRBJ2-2, with 12 bases identical to TRBD1. The CDR3 runs to 17 residues. J gave up 7 bases and V 0 bases, and 7 bases lay outside the gene matches. Germline V gives CDR1 SGHRS, CDR2 YFSETQ. The CDR3 DNA reads as TGCGCCAGCAGCTTGGCCGGGGACAGGGGGCCTGACGGGGAGCTGTTTTTT. Protein: CASSLAGDRGPDGELFF.

The V gene is TRBV3-1 (or the pseudogene TRBV3-2), the J gene TRBJ1-1; D gene uncertain. The CDR3 is 14 amino acids. In germline, CDR1 is LGHDT, CDR2 YNNKEL (reference sequence). Deletions cut 1 base from V and 2 bases from J, with 8 bases between. The DNA for the CDR3 is TGTGCCAGCAGCCAAGCGGCAGGTAACACTGAAGCTTTCTTT. Protein sequence: CASSQAAGNTEAFF.

The rearrangement joins TRBV6-2 or TRBV6-3 to TRBJ1-3, with D perhaps matching TRBD1 (6 bases). From germline, CDR1 is MNHEY and CDR2 SVGEGT. The CDR3 is 15 amino acids. V dropped 6 bases and J dropped 1 base, with 13 bases sitting between them. CDR3 DNA: TGTGCCAGCAGCCCATACAGGGCATCTGGAAACACCATATATTTT. This encodes CASSPYRASGNTIYF.

The chain employs TRBV19 and TRBJ1-3; the D is unclear. The CDR3 extends over 16 amino acids. From germline, CDR1 is LNHDA and CDR2 SQIVND (reference sequence). The ends were cut back, 5 bases at V and 3 bases at J, with 17 bases in the middle. CDR3 in amino acids: CASSPPGANFGNTIYF. For the CDR3, the DNA is TGTGCCAGTAGTCCCCCCGGTGCAAATTTTGGAAACACCATATATTTT.

The gene calls are TRBV28 and TRBJ1-1, with a possible D match to TRBD1 (6 bases). Germline lookup yields CDR1 MDHEN and CDR2 SYDVKM. The length of the CDR3 is 13 residues. The V end was cut by 10 bases, the J end by 5 bases, with 17 bases between. In nucleotides, the CDR3 is TGTGCCATCCTACAGGGTGGCGGGACTGAAGCTTTCTTT. This gives the protein CAILQGGGTEAFF.

The chain has TRBV9 and TRBJ1-5; D not resolved. V was clipped by 1 base and J by 5 bases, with 13 bases between them. From germline, CDR1 is SGDLS and CDR2 YYNGEE. The CDR3 has 15 amino acids. The CDR3, as DNA: TGTGCCAGCAGCGTATCCGATACGGTCGATCAGCCCCAGCATTTT. Translating it yields CASSVSDTVDQPQHF.

This chain links TRBV18 with TRBJ2-4, with D maybe TRBD2 (6 bases). The CDR3 is 15 residues long. Trimming stripped 1 base from V and 8 bases from J, with 15 bases between. Germline loops: CDR1 KGHSH, CDR2 LQKENI. CDR3 bases: TGTGCCAGCTCACCACAGGAGGGGTCCCAGGACATTCAGTACTTC. Its translation is CASSPQEGSQDIQYF.

The gene calls are TRBV12-5 and TRBJ2-7, with 9 bases fitting TRBD1. The CDR3 runs 14 residues. J was trimmed by 3 bases and V by 3 bases; bases with no gene match: 3. Per germline, CDR1 LGHNT and CDR2 FRNRAP. CDR3 in amino acids: CASGFRTGVYEQYF. The CDR3 nucleotides read TGTGCTAGTGGTTTCAGGACAGGGGTCTACGAGCAGTACTTC.

V and J are TRBV27 and TRBJ1-1; tentatively, D is TRBD1 (5 bases). CDR1 MNHEY and CDR2 SMNVEV come from the germline V gene (reference sequence). Trimming left V 8 bases short and J 2 bases short, with 21 bases between. The CDR3 length is 16 residues. Here the CDR3 DNA reads TGTGCCAGCCGGCTGGGGCAGGGCAACTTAAACACTGAAGCTTTCTTT. It yields the protein CASRLGQGNLNTEAFF.

This chain links TRBV29-1 with TRBJ1-1; TRBD1 matches 9 bases. In germline, CDR1 is SQVTM, CDR2 ANQGSEA. V was pared by 4 bases and J by 0 bases, with 6 bases of the junction left unmatched. The CDR3 extends over 15 amino acids. CDR3 in amino acids: CSVVPTGGMNTEAFF. CDR3 in DNA: TGCAGCGTTGTTCCGACAGGGGGGATGAACACTGAAGCTTTCTTT. Variable domain in full (rest from reference TRBV29-1 and TRBJ1-1): SAVISQKPSRDICQRGTSLTIQCQVDSQVTMMFWYRQQPGQSLTLIATANQGSEATYESGFVIDKFPISRPNLTFSTLTVSNMSPEDSSIYLCSVVPTGGMNTEAFFGQGTRLTVV.

The genes are TRBV28 and TRBJ1-6; tentative D call: TRBD1 (5 bases). With 5 bases removed from V and 4 bases from J, the gap between germline ends came to 12 bases. Looked up from germline, CDR1 is MDHEN and CDR2 is SYDVKM. This CDR3 contains 15 residues. The CDR3 nucleotides are TGTGCCAGCAGTGGGGGGACTGCATATAATTCACCCCTCCACTTT. Translated, it gives CASSGGTAYNSPLHF.

The chain employs TRBV18 and TRBJ2-1; D call uncertain. There are 12 residues in the CDR3. CDR1 and CDR2 from the germline V gene are KGHSH and LQKENI. V lost 1 base and J 9 bases, leaving 7 bases between the germline ends. The CDR3: CASSPRDVEQFF. As DNA, the CDR3 is TGTGCCAGCTCACCACGCGATGTTGAGCAGTTCTTC.

The V gene is TRBV27, the J gene TRBJ2-7, with 8 bases that match TRBD1. The length of the CDR3 is 14 residues. V was clipped by 2 bases and J by 3 bases; unmatched bases: 3. Germline V gene lookup returns CDR1 MNHEY and CDR2 SMNVEV (reference sequence). The CDR3 here is CASSLRQGIYEQYF. CDR3 DNA: TGTGCCAGCAGTTTAAGACAGGGGATCTACGAGCAGTACTTC.

The chain combines TRBV4-2 with TRBJ2-2, with D possibly TRBD2 on 6 matching bases. The CDR3 has 16 amino acids. Trimming left V 1 base short and J 1 base short, with 10 bases between. Germline V gives CDR1 LGHNA, CDR2 YNFKEQ. CDR3 protein: CASSQVSGGNTGELFF. The CDR3 region has the DNA TGTGCCAGCAGCCAAGTTTCCGGGGGGAACACCGGGGAGCTGTTTTTT.

This chain connects TRBV6-5 to TRBJ2-7, with 10 bases identical to TRBD1. Germline assignment: CDR1 MNHEY and CDR2 SVGAGI. V lost 2 bases and J lost 3; bases outside the gene matches: 7. CDR3 size: 16 residues. Here the CDR3 reads CASSYPAGQGHYEQYF. The CDR3 DNA reads as TGTGCCAGCAGTTACCCTGCGGGACAGGGGCACTACGAGCAGTACTTC.

V and J are TRBV4-2 and TRBJ2-1, with D perhaps TRBD2 (5 bases). The CDR3 runs to 16 residues. Germline loops: CDR1 LGHNA, CDR2 YNFKEQ. V was shortened by 1 base and J by 3 bases, with 13 bases between the two germline ends. For the CDR3, the DNA is TGTGCCAGCAGCCAAGGTTTCGGGGATCTCTACAATGAGCAGTTCTTC. It encodes CASSQGFGDLYNEQFF.